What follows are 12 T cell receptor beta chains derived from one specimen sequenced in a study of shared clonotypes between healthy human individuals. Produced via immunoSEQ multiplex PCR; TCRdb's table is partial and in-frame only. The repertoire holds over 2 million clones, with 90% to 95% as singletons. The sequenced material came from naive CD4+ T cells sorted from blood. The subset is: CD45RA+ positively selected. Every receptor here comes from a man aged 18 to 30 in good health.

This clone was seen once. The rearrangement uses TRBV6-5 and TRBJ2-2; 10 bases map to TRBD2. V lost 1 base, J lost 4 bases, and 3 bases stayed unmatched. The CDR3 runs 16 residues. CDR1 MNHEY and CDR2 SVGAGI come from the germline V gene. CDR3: CASSYYSGGATGELFF. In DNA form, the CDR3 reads TGTGCCAGCAGTTACTACAGCGGGGGGGCCACCGGGGAGCTGTTTTTT.

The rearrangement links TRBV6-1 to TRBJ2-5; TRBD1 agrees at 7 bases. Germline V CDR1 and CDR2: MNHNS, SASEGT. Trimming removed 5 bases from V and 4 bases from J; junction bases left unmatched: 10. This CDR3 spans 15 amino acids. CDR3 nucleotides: TGTGCCAGCAGTCCAGGGGGAATTGTGGCAGAGACCCAGTACTTC. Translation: CASSPGGIVAETQYF.

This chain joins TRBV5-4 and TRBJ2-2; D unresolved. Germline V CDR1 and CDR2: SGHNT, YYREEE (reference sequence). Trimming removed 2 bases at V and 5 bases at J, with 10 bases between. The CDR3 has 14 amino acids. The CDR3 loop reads CASSFPPGTGELFF. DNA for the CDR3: TGTGCCAGCAGCTTTCCTCCGGGTACCGGGGAGCTGTTTTTT.

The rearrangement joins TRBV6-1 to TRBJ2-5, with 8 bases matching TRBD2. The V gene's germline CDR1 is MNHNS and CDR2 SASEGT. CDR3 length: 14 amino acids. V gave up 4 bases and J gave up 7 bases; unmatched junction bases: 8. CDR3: CASSVEGLAGTQYF. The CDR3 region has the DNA TGTGCCAGCAGTGTAGAAGGACTAGCTGGGACCCAGTACTTC.

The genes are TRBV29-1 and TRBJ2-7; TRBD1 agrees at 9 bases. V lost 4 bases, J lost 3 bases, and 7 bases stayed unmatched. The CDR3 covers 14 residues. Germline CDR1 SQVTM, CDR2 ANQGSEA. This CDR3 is CSVVFAGQGYEQYF. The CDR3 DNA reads TGCAGCGTTGTGTTCGCGGGACAGGGCTACGAGCAGTACTTC.

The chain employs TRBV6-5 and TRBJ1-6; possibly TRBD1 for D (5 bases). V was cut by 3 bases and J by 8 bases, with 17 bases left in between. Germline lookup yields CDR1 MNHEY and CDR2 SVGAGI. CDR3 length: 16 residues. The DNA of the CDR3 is TGTGCCAGCAGTTATAACGGGGGAAGGGCGGATTCACCCCTCCACTTT. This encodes CASSYNGGRADSPLHF.

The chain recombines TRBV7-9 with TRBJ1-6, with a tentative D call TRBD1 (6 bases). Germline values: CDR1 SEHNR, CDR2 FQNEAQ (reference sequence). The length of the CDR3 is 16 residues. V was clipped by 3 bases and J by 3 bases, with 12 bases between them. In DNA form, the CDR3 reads TGTGCCAGCAGCTTCGGACAGCTCGTCTATAATTCACCCCTCCACTTT. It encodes CASSFGQLVYNSPLHF. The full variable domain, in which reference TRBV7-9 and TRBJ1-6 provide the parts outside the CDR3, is DTGVSQNPRHKITKRGQNVTFRCDPISEHNRLYWYRQTLGQGPEFLTYFQNEAQLEKSRLLSDRFSAERPKGSFSTLEIQRTEQGDSAMYLCASSFGQLVYNSPLHFGNGTRLTVT.

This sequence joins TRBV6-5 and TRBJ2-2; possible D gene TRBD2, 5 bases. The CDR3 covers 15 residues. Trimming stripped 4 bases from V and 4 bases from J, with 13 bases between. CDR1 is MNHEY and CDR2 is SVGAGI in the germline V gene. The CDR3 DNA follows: TGTGCCAGCAGTTTATGGGGTCGGGGCACCGGGGAGCTGTTTTTT. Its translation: CASSLWGRGTGELFF.

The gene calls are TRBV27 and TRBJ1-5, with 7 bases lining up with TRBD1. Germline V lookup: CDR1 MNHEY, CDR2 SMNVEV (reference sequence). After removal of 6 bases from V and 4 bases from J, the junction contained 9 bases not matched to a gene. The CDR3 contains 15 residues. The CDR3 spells CASSPGTVPNQPQHF. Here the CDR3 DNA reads TGTGCCAGCAGCCCCGGGACAGTCCCTAATCAGCCCCAGCATTTT.

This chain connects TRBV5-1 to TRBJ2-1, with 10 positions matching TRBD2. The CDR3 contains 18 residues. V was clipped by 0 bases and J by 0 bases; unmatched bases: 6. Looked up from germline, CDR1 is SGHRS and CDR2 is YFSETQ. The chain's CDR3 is CASSLANLAGGSYNEQFF. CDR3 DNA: TGCGCCAGCAGCTTGGCCAATTTAGCGGGGGGCTCCTACAATGAGCAGTTCTTC.

CDR3 protein: CSVGLGVEAFF. The CDR3, as DNA: TGCAGCGTTGGGCTGGGGGTTGAAGCTTTCTTT. The J gene is TRBJ1-1, the V gene TRBV29-1; D possibly corresponds to TRBD1 (5 bases). CDR3 length equals 11 residues. Germline lookup yields CDR1 SQVTM and CDR2 ANQGSEA. Trimming pared 4 bases from V and 7 bases from J, leaving 10 bases between.

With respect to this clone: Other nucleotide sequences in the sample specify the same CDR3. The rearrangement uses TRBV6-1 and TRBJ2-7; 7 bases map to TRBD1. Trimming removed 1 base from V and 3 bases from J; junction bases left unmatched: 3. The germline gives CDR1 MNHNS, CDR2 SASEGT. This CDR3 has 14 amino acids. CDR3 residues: CASSEGQGVYEQYF. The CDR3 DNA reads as TGTGCCAGCAGTGAAGGGCAGGGGGTCTACGAGCAGTACTTC.